These 4 T cell receptor beta chains came from one sample sequenced in a study of blood T cell repertoires in COVID-19. Assay: immunoSEQ multiplex PCR; the TCRdb copy retains only in-frame clones and omits some. The sample shows about 270,000 clones, roughly nine tenths of them seen only once. The sample taken for sequencing was peripheral blood. These receptors originate from a man in his forties with active or convalescent COVID-19.

This chain joins TRBV24-1 and TRBJ1-1; D unclear. The CDR3 is 12 amino acids. Between the trimmed V and J ends, which lost 3 bases and 4 bases, there was a span of 5 bases. Germline assignment: CDR1 KGHDR and CDR2 SFDVKD. CDR3 residues: CATSDHTTEAFF. The CDR3, as DNA: TGTGCCACCAGTGATCACACCACTGAAGCTTTCTTT.

The chain combines TRBV5-6 with TRBJ2-1, with D unresolved. Per germline, CDR1 SGHDT and CDR2 YYEEEE. The CDR3 runs 11 residues. V was clipped by 4 bases and J by 4 bases, with 3 bases between them. CDR3 loop: CASSEYNEQFF. The DNA for the CDR3 is TGTGCCAGCAGCGAGTACAATGAGCAGTTCTTC.

This clone was observed a handful of times. The chain couples TRBV6-4 to TRBJ2-3; 8 positions agree with TRBD1. V shed 0 bases, J shed 4 bases, and the junction held 6 bases outside the gene matches. This CDR3 has 16 amino acids. Germline V gives CDR1 MRHNA, CDR2 SNTAGT. DNA for the CDR3: TGTGCCAGCAGTGACTCCCCTGGACAGGGATCAGATACGCAGTATTTT. Translating it yields CASSDSPGQGSDTQYF.

J is TRBJ1-2 and V is TRBV12-3 or TRBV12-4; D might be TRBD1 (5 bases). The CDR3 is made up of 12 amino acids. V lost 6 bases, J lost 8 bases, and 13 bases lay in between. The CDR3 sequence: CASRPGLGGYTF. The CDR3 coding sequence is TGTGCCAGCAGGCCAGGGTTGGGAGGCTACACCTTC.